This T cell receptor (beta chain) was captured in a study of blood T cell repertoires in COVID-19. Original handling: Amplification of reference gene primers was used by the study to estimate nucleated cell counts. The protocol was immunoSEQ multiplex PCR, while the TCRdb copy is restricted to in-frame clones and leaves out a portion. V and J calls and clone size are as listed in that table; D and trimming were resolved from the DNA. The sample includes hundreds of thousands of clones, over 75% of them seen just once. CDR3 length: 14 amino acids. Germline V CDR1 and CDR2: GTSNPN, SVGIG (reference sequence). V was clipped by 0 bases and J by 2 bases; unmatched bases: 1.

This sequence was found in a man in his thirties or forties who had recovered from COVID-19. The V and J genes are TRBV30 and TRBJ2-1; 7 positions agree with TRBD2. What was sequenced was PBMCs or T cells enriched from blood (not recorded which). The CDR3 bases are TGTGCCTGGAGTGTAGGGACTACCTACAATGAGCAGTTCTTC. Its protein is CAWSVGTTYNEQFF.